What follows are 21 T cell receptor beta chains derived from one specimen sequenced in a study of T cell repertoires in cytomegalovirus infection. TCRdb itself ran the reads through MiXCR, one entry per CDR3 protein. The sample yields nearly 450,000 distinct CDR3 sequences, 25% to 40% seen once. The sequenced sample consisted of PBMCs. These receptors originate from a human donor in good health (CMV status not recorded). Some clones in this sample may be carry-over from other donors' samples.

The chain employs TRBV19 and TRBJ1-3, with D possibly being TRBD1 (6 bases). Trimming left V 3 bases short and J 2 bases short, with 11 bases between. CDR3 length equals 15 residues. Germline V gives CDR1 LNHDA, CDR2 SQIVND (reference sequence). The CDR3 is CASSIAGAPGNTIYF. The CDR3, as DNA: TGTGCCAGTAGTATCGCAGGGGCTCCTGGAAACACCATATATTTT. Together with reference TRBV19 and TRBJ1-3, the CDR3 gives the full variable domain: DGGITQSPKYLFRKEGQNVTLSCEQNLNHDAMYWYRQDPGQGLRLIYYSQIVNDFQKGDIAEGYSVSREKKESFPLTVTSAQKNPTAFYLCASSIAGAPGNTIYFGEGSWLTVV.

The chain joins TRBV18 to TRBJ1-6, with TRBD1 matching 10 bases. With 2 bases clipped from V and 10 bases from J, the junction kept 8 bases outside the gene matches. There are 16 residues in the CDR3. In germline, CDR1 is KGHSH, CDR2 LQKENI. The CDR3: CASSPNDRGHVSPLHF. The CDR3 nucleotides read TGTGCCAGCTCACCAAACGACAGGGGGCACGTATCACCCCTCCACTTT. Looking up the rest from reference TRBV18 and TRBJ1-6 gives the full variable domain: NAGVMQNPRHLVRRRGQEARLRCSPMKGHSHVYWYRQLPEEGLKFMVYLQKENIIDESGMPKERFSAEFPKEGPSILRIQQVVRGDSAAYFCASSPNDRGHVSPLHFGNGTRLTVT.

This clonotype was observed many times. The CDR3: CASSLGRIPEAFF. CDR3 DNA sequence: TGTGCCAGCAGCTTGGGTAGGATCCCTGAAGCTTTCTTT. This rearrangement joins TRBV7-2 to TRBJ1-1; unclear D gene. V lost 3 bases and J lost 6, with 11 bases in between. In germline, CDR1 is SGHTA, CDR2 FQGNSA. The length of the CDR3 is 13 residues. The entire variable domain, with the rest obtained from reference TRBV7-2 and TRBJ1-1, is as follows: GAGVSQSPSNKVTEKGKDVELRCDPISGHTALYWYRQSLGQGLEFLIYFQGNSAPDKSGLPSDRFSAERTGGSVSTLTIQRTQQEDSAVYLCASSLGRIPEAFFGQGTRLTVV.

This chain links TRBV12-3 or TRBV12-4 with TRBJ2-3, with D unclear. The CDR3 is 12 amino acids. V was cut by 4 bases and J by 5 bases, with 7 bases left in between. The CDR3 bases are TGTGCCAGCAGTTACGGCTTAGATACGCAGTATTTT. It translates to CASSYGLDTQYF.

The CDR3 region has the DNA TGTGCCGTCACCAATGGTCCTTACGAGCAGTACTTC. Protein sequence: CAVTNGPYEQYF. The rearrangement uses TRBV6-2 or TRBV6-3 and TRBJ2-7; D is unresolved. Germline values: CDR1 MNHEY, CDR2 SVGEGT. The CDR3 loop spans 12 amino acids. V was trimmed by 11 bases and J by 4 bases, leaving 15 bases between them.

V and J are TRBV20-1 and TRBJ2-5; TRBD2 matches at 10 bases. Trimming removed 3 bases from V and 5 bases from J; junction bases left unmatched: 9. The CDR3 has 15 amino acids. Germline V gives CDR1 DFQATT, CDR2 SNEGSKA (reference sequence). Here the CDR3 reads CSASVAGGPYETQYF. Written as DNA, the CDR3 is TGCAGTGCTAGTGTAGCGGGGGGCCCTTATGAGACCCAGTACTTC.

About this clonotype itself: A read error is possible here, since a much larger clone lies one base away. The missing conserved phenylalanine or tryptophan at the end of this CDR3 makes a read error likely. CDR3 in DNA: TGTGCCAGCAGCTCGTTTTCCTACGAGCAGTACTTA. Encoded protein: CASSSFSYEQYL. The chain recombines TRBV7-9 with TRBJ2-7; no clear D. V gave up 4 bases and J gave up 1 base, with 5 bases separating them. This CDR3 comprises 12 residues. Germline V gene data show CDR1 as SEHNR and CDR2 as FQNEAQ (reference sequence).

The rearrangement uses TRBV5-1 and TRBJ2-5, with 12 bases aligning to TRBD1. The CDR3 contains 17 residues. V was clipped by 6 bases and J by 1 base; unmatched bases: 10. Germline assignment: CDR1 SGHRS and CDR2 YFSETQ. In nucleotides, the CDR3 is TGCGCCAGCACTTCATCCCGGGACAGGGGGCCCCAAGAGACCCAGTACTTC. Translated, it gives CASTSSRDRGPQETQYF.

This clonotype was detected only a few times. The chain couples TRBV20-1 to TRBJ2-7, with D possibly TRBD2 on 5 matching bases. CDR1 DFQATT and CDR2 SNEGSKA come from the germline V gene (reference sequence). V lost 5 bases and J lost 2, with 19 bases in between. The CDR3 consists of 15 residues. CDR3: CSAGYKRTTPYEQYF. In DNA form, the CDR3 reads TGCAGTGCTGGATACAAGCGGACCACTCCCTACGAGCAGTACTTC.

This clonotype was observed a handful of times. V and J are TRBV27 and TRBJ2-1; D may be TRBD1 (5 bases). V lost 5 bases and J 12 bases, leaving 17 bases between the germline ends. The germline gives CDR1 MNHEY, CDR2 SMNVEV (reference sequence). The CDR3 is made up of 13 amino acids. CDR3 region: CASSPNAGSVQFF. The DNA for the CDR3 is TGTGCCAGCAGTCCCAACGCAGGGTCGGTGCAGTTCTTC.

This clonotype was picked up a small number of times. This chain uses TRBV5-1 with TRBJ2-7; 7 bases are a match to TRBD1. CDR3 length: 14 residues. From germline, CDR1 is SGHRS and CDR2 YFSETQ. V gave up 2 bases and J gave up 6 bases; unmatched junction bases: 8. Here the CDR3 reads CASSFRQGVVEQYF. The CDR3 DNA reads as TGCGCCAGCAGCTTCAGGCAGGGGGTCGTCGAGCAGTACTTC.

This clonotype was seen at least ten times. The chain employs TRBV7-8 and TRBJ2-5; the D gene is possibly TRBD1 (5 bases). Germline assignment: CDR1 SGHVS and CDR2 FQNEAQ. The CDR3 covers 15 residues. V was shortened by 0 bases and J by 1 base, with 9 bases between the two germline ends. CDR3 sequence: CASSLAQGSQETQYF. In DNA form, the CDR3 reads TGTGCCAGCAGCTTAGCGCAGGGATCCCAAGAGACCCAGTACTTC.

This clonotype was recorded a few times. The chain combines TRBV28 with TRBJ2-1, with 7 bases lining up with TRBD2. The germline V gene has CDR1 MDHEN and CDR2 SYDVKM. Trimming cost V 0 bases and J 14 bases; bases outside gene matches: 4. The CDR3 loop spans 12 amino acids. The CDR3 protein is CASSLWGGFEFF. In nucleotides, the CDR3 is TGTGCCAGCAGTTTATGGGGGGGGTTCGAGTTCTTC.

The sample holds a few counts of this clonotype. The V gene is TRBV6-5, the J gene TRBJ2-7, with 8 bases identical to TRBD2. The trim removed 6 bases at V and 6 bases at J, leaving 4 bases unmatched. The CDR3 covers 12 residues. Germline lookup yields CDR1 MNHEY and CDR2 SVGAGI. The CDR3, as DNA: TGTGCCAGCAGCAGCGGGGGCGGCGAGCAGTACTTC. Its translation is CASSSGGGEQYF.

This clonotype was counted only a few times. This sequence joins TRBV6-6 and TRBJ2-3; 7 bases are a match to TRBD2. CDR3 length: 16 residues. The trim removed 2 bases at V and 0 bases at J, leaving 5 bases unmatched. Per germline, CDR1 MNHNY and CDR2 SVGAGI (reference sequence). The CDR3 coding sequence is TGTGCCAGCAGTTACGCTCTAGCGGCTAGCACAGATACGCAGTATTTT. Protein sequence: CASSYALAASTDTQYF.

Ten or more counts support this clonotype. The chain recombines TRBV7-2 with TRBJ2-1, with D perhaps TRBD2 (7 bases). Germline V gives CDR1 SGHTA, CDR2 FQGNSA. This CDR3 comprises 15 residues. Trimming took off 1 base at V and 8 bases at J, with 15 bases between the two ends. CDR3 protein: CASSLVGGGGDEQFF. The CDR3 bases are TGTGCCAGCAGCTTAGTCGGCGGGGGCGGCGATGAGCAGTTCTTC.

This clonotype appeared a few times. The CDR3 bases are TGCAGCGTCCGGGAGCCCCCTCGGGACCGAGAGTACAATGAGCAGTTCTTC. Translating it yields CSVREPPRDREYNEQFF. This chain uses TRBV29-1 with TRBJ2-1; D may be TRBD2 (6 bases). V shed 6 bases and J shed 4 bases, with 25 bases lying between them. The CDR3 spans 17 residues. Germline CDR1 and CDR2: SQVTM and ANQGSEA.

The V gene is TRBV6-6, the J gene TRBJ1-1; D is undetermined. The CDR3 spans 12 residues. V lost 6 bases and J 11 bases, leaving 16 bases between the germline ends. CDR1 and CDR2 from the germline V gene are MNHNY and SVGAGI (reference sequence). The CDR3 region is CASSPNWERAFF. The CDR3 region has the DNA TGTGCCAGCAGCCCAAATTGGGAAAGGGCTTTCTTT.

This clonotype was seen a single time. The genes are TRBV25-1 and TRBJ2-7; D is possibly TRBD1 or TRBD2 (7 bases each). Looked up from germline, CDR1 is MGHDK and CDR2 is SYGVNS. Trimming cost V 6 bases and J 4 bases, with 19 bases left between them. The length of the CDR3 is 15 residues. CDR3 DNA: TGTGCCAGCAGCTCGACCTACAGGGGAGGGTACGAGCAGTACTTC. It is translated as CASSSTYRGGYEQYF.

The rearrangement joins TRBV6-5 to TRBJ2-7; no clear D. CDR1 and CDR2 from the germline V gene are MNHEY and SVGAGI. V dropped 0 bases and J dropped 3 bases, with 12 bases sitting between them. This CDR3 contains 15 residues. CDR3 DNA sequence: TGTGCCAGCAGTTACTCCAAGGTGTCCCTCTACGAGCAGTACTTC. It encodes CASSYSKVSLYEQYF.

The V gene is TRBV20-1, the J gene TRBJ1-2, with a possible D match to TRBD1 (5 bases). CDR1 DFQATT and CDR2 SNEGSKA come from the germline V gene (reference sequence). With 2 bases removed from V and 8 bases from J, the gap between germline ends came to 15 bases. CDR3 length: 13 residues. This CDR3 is CSARPPRDGGYTF. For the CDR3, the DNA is TGCAGTGCTAGACCCCCCAGGGATGGGGGCTACACCTTC.